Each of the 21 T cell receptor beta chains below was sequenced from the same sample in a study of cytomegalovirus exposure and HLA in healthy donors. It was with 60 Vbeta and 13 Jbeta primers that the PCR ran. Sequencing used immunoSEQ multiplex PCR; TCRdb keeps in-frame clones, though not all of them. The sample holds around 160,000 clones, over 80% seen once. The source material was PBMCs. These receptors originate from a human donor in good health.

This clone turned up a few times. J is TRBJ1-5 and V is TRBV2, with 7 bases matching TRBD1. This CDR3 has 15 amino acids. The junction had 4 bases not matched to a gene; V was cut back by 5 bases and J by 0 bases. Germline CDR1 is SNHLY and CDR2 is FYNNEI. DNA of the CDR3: TGTGCCAGCAGTCAGGGGGAGCATAGCAATCAGCCCCAGCATTTT. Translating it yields CASSQGEHSNQPQHF.

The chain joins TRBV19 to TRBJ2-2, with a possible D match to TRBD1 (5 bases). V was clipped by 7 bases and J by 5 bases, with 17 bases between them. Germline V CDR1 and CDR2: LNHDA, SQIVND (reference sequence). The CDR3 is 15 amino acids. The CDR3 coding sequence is TGTGCCAGTAAGGCGGACCAGGGTTGGACCGGGGAGCTGTTTTTT. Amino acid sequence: CASKADQGWTGELFF.

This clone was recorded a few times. As DNA, the CDR3 is TGTGCCAGCAGCCAAGGGTTACGGACTGAAGCTTTCTTT. Protein: CASSQGLRTEAFF. The rearrangement links TRBV14 to TRBJ1-1; D gene uncertain. V gave up 1 base and J gave up 5 bases, with 8 bases separating them. Germline lookup yields CDR1 SGHDN and CDR2 FVKESK. The CDR3 spans 13 residues.

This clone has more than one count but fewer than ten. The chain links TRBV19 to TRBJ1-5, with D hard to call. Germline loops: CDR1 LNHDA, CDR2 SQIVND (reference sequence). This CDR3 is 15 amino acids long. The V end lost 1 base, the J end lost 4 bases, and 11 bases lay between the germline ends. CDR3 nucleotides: TGTGCCAGTAGTATAGTACCCGGGAAGAATCAGCCCCAGCATTTT. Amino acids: CASSIVPGKNQPQHF.

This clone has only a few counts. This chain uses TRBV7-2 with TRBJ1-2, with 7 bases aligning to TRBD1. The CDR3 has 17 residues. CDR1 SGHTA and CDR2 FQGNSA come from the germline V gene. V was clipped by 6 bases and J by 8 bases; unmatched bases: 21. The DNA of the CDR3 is TGTGCCAGCAGTCCAAACGTTTATAGGGGGCCCGACCAGGGCTACACCTTC. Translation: CASSPNVYRGPDQGYTF.

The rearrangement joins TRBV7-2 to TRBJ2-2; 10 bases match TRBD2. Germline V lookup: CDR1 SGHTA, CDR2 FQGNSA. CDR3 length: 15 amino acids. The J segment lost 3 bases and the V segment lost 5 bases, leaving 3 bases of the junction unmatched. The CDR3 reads CASSDLAGDTGELFF. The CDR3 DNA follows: TGTGCCAGCAGCGACCTAGCGGGGGACACCGGGGAGCTGTTTTTT.

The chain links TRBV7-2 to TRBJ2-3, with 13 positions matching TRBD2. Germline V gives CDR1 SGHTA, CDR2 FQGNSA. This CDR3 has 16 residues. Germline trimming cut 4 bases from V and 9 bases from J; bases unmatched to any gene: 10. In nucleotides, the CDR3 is TGTGCCAGCAGCTCATCCGGGACTAGCGGGGTAGGGACGCAGTATTTT. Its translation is CASSSSGTSGVGTQYF.

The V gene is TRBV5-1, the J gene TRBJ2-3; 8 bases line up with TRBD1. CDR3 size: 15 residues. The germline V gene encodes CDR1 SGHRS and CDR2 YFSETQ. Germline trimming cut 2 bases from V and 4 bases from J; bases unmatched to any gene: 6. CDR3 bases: TGCGCCAGCAGCTTTTGGACAGGGCGGGCAGATACGCAGTATTTT. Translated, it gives CASSFWTGRADTQYF.

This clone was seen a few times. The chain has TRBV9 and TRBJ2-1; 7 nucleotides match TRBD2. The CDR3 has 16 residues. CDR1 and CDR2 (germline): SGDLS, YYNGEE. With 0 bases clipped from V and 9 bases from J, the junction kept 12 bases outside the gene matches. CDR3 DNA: TGTGCCAGCAGCGTAGTGGCTACCCGGGAGGACGGTGAGCAGTTCTTC. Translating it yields CASSVVATREDGEQFF.

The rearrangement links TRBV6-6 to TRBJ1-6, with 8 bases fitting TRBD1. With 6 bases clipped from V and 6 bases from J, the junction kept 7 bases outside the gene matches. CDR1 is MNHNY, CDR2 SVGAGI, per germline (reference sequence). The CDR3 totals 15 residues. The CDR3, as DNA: TGTGCCAGCAGACAAAAACAGGGGGTTAATTCACCCCTCCACTTT. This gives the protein CASRQKQGVNSPLHF.

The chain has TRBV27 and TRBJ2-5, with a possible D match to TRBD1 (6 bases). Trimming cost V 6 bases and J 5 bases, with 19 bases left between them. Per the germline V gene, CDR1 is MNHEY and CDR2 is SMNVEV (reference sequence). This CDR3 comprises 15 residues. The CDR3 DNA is TGTGCCAGCAGCCCCCAGACCACAGGGTTGGAGACCCAGTACTTC. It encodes CASSPQTTGLETQYF.

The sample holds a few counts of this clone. This chain's CDR3 is CASSLSNQPQHF. CDR3 in DNA: TGTGCCAGCAGTCTAAGCAATCAGCCCCAGCATTTT. V usage is TRBV6-1 and J usage is TRBJ1-5; D gene unclear. The CDR3 is made up of 12 amino acids. The V gene lost 5 bases and the J gene lost 1 base, with 3 bases spanning the gap. Germline assignment: CDR1 MNHNS and CDR2 SASEGT.

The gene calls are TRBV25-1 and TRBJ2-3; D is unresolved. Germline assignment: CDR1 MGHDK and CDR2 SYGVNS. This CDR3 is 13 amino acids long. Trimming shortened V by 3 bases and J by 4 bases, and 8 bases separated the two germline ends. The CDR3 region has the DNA TGTGCCAGCAGTGATACTCGGGCAGATACGCAGTATTTT. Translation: CASSDTRADTQYF.

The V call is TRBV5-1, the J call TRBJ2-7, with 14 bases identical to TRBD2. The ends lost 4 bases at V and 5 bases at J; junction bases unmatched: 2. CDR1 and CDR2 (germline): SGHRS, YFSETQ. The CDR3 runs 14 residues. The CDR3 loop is CASSGGLAGDEQYF. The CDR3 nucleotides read TGCGCCAGCAGCGGGGGACTAGCGGGGGACGAGCAGTACTTC.

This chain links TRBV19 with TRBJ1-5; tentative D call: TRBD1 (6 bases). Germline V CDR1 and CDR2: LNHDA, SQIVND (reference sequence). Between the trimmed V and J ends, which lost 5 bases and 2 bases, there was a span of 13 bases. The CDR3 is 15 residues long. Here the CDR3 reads CASSSTGMGNQPQHF. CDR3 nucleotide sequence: TGTGCCAGTAGTTCAACAGGGATGGGCAATCAGCCCCAGCATTTT.

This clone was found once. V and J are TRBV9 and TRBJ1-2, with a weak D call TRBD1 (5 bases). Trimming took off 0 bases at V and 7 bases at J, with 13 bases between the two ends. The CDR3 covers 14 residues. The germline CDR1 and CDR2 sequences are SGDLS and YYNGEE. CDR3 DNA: TGTGCCAGCAGCGTAGAGGCAGGGTTACGTGGCTACACCTTC. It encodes CASSVEAGLRGYTF. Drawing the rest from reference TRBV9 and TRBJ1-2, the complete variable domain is DSGVTQTPKHLITATGQRVTLRCSPRSGDLSVYWYQQSLDQGLQFLIQYYNGEERAKGNILERFSAQQFPDLHSELNLSSLELGDSALYFCASSVEAGLRGYTFGSGTRLTVV.

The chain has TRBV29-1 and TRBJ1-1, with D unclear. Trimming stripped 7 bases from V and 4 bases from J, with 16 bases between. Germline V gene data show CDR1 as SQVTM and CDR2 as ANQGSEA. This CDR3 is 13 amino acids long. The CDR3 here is CSGGEGGGTEAFF. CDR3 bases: TGCAGCGGTGGGGAGGGCGGAGGCACTGAAGCTTTCTTT.

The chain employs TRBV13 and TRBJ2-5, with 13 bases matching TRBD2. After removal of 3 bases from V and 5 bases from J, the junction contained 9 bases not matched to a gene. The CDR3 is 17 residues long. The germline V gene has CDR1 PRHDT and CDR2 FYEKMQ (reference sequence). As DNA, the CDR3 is TGTGCCAGCAGCTTGGCACCTCCGGGACTAGCGGGGGAGACCCAGTACTTC. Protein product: CASSLAPPGLAGETQYF.

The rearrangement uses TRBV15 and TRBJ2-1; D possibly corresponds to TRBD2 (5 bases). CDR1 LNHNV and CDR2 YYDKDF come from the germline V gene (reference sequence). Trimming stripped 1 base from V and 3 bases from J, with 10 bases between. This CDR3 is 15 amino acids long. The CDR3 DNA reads TGTGCCACCAGCAGAGGGGCTAGCAACTACAATGAGCAGTTCTTC. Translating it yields CATSRGASNYNEQFF.

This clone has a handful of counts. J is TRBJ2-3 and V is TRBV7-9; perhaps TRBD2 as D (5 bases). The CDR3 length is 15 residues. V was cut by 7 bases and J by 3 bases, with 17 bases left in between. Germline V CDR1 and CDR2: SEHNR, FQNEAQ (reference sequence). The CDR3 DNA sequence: TGTGCCAGCAACCAACTGGGCGGGTCGACAGATACGCAGTATTTT. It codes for CASNQLGGSTDTQYF.

This CDR3 reads CSVWGRQGPPEIIHNEQFF. The CDR3 coding sequence is TGCAGCGTTTGGGGTAGACAGGGACCCCCGGAAATAATACACAATGAGCAGTTCTTC. This chain uses TRBV29-1 with TRBJ2-1, with 7 bases identical to TRBD1. CDR3 length: 19 residues. The V gene's germline CDR1 is SQVTM and CDR2 ANQGSEA. Trimming at V came to 5 bases and at J to 5 bases, leaving 24 bases not matched to a gene.